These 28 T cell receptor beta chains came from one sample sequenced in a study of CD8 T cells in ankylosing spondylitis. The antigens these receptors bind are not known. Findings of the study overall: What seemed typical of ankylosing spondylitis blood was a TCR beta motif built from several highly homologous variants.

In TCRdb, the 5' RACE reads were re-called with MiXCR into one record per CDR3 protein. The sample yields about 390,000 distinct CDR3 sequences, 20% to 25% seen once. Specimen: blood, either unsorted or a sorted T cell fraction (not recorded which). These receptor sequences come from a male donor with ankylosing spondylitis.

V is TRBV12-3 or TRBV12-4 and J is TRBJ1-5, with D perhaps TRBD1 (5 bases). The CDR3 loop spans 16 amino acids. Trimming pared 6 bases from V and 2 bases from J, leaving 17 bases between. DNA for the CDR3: TGTGCCAGCAGCCTAGCCGAGCAAGGGGGCAATCAGCCCCAGCATTTT. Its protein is CASSLAEQGGNQPQHF.

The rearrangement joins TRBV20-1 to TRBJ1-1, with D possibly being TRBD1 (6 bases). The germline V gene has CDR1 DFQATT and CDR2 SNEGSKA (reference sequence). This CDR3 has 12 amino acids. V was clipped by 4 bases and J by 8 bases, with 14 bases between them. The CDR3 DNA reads TGCAGTGCTAAAGGACAGCTAGTAGAAGCTTTCTTT. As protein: CSAKGQLVEAFF.

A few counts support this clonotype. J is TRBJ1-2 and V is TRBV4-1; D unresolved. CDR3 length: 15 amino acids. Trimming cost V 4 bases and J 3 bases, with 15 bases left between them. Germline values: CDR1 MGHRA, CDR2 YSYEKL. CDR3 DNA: TGCGCCAGCAGCCCCGGAGAGGGTTCGGACTATGGCTACACCTTC. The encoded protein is CASSPGEGSDYGYTF.

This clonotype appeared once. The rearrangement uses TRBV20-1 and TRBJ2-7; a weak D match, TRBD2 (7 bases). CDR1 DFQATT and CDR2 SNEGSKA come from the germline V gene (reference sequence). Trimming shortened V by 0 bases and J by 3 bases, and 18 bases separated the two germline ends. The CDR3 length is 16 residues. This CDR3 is CSARDRGREKGYEQYF. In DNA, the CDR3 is TGCAGTGCTAGAGATCGGGGGCGGGAGAAGGGCTACGAGCAGTACTTC.

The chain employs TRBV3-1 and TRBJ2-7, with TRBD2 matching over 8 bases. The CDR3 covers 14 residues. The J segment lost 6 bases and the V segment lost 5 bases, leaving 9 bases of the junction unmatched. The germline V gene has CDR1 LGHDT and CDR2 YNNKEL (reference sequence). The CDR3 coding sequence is TGTGCCAGCAGCTTCATTAGCGGGAACGCCGAGCAGTACTTC. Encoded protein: CASSFISGNAEQYF.

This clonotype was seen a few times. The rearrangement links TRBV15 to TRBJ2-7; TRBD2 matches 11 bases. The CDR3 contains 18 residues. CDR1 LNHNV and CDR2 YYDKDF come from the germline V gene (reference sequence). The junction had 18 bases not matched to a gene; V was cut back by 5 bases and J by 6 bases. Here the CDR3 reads CATSFASSGRYIEREQYF. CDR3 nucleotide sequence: TGTGCCACCAGCTTCGCCTCTAGCGGGAGGTACATAGAACGCGAGCAGTACTTC.

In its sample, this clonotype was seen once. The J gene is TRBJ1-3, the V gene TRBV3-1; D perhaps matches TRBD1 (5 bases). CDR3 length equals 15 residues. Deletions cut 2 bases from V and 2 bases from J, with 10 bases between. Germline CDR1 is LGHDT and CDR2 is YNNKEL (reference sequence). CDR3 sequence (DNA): TGTGCCAGCAGCCAACCCGGGACGGCTGGAAACACCATATATTTT. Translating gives CASSQPGTAGNTIYF.

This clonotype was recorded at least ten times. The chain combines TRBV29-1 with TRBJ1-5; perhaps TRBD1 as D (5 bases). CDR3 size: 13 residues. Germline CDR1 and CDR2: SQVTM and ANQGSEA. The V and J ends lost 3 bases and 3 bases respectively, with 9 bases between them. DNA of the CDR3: TGCAGCGTTGACCAGGGCGACAATCAGCCCCAGCATTTT. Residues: CSVDQGDNQPQHF.

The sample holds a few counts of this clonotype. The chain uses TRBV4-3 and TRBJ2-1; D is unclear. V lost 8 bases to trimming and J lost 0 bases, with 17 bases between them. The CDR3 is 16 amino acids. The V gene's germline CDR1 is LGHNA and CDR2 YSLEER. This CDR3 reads CASSRLVVLSYNEQFF. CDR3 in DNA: TGCGCCAGCTCCAGACTTGTGGTCCTCTCCTACAATGAGCAGTTCTTC.

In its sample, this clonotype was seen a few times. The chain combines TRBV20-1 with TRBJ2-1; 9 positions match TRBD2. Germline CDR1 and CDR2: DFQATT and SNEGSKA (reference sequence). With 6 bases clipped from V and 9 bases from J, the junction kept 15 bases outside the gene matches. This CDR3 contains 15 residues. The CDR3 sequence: CSAIGGLAMRSEQFF. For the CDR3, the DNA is TGCAGTGCCATAGGTGGACTAGCGATGAGAAGTGAGCAGTTCTTC.

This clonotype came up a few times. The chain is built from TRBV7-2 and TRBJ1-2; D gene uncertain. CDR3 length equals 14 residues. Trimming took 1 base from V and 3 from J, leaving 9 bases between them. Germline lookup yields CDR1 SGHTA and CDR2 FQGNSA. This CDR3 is CASSLGAGDYGYTF. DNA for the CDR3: TGTGCCAGCAGCTTAGGGGCGGGAGACTATGGCTACACCTTC. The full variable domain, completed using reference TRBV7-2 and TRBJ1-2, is GAGVSQSPSNKVTEKGKDVELRCDPISGHTALYWYRQSLGQGLEFLIYFQGNSAPDKSGLPSDRFSAERTGGSVSTLTIQRTQQEDSAVYLCASSLGAGDYGYTFGSGTRLTVV.

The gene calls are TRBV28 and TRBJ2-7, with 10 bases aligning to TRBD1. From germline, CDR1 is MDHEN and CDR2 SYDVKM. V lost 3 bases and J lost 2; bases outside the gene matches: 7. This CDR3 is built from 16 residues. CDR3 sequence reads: CASSLAGTGATYEQYF. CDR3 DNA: TGTGCCAGCAGTTTGGCCGGGACAGGGGCGACCTACGAGCAGTACTTC.

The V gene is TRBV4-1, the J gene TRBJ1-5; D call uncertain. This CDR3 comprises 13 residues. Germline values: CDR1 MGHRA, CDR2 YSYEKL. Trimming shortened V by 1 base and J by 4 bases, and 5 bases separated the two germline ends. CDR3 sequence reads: CASSQVVNQPQHF. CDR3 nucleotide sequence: TGCGCCAGCAGCCAAGTGGTGAATCAGCCCCAGCATTTT.

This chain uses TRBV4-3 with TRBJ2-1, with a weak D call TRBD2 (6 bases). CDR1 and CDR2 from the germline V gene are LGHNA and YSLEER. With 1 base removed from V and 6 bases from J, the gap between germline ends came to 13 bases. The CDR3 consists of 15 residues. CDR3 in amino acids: CASSQGRRRANEQFF. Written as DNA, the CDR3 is TGCGCCAGCAGCCAAGGGAGGAGGAGGGCCAATGAGCAGTTCTTC.

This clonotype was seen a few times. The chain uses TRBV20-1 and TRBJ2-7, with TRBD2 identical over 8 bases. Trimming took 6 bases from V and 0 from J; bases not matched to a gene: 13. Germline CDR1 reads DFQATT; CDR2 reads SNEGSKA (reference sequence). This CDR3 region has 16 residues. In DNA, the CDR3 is TGCAGTGCCAACGATGACACTAGCGGAAGCTCCTACGAGCAGTACTTC. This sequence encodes CSANDDTSGSSYEQYF.

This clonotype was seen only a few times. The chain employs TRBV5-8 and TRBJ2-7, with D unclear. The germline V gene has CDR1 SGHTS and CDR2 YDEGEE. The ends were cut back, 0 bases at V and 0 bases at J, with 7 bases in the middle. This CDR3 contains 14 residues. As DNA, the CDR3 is TGTGCCAGCAGCTTGGGGGTGGACTCCTACGAGCAGTACTTC. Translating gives CASSLGVDSYEQYF. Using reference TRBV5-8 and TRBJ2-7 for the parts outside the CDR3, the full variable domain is EAGVTQSPTHLIKTRGQQATLRCSPISGHTSVYWYQQALGLGLQFLLWYDEGEERNRGNFPPRFSGRQFPNYSSELNVNALELEDSALYLCASSLGVDSYEQYFGPGTRLTVT.

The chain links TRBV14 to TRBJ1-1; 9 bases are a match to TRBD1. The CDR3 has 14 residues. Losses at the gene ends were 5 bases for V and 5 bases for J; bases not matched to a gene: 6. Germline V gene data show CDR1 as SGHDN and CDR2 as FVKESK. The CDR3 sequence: CASSVGTGQTEAFF. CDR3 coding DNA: TGTGCCAGCAGCGTCGGGACAGGGCAAACTGAAGCTTTCTTT. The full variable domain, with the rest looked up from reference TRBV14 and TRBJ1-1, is EAGVTQFPSHSVIEKGQTVTLRCDPISGHDNLYWYRRVMGKEIKFLLHFVKESKQDESGMPNNRFLAERTGGTYSTLKVQPAELEDSGVYFCASSVGTGQTEAFFGQGTRLTVV.

The CDR3 DNA is TGTGCCAGCACCCCTGGACTAGCGGGAGGCGGGACCCAGTACTTC. The encoded protein is CASTPGLAGGGTQYF. The gene calls are TRBV6-1 and TRBJ2-5; TRBD2 matches at 14 bases. Unmatched junction bases numbered 8, after V lost 7 bases and J lost 7 bases. The CDR3 extends over 15 amino acids. Germline CDR1 is MNHNS and CDR2 is SASEGT.

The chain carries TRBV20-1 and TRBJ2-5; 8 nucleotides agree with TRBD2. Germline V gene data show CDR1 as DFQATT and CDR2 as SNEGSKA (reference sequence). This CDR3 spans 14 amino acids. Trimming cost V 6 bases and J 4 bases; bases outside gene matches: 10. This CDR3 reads CSAVAGWGVETQYF. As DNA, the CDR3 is TGCAGTGCGGTAGCGGGATGGGGGGTAGAGACCCAGTACTTC.

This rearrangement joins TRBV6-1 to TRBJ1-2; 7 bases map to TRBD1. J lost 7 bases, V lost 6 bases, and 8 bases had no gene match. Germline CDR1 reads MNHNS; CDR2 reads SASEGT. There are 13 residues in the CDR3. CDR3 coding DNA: TGTGCCAGCAGACAACAGGGGTTGGGTGGCTACACCTTC. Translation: CASRQQGLGGYTF.

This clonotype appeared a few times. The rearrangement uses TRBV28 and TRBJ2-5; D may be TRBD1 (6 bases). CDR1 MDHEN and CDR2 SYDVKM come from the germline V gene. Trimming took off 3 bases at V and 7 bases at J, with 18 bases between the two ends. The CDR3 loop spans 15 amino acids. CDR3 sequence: CASSLDTGWGSTQYF. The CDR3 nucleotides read TGTGCCAGCAGTTTGGATACAGGGTGGGGCTCGACCCAGTACTTC.

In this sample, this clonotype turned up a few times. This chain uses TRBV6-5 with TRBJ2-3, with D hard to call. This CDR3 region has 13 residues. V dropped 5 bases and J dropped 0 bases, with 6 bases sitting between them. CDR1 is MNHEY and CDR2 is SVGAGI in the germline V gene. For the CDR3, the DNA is TGTGCCAGCAGTCACCCTAGCACAGATACGCAGTATTTT. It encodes CASSHPSTDTQYF.

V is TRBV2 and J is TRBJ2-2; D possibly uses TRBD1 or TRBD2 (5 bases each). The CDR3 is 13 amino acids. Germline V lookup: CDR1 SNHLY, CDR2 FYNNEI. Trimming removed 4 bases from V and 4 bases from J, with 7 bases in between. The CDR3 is CASSGDGTGELFF. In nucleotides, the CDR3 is TGTGCCAGCAGTGGGGACGGCACCGGGGAGCTGTTTTTT.

CDR3 protein: CASSLPIAGGSETQYF. The CDR3 region has the DNA TGTGCCAGCAGTTTACCGATAGCGGGAGGGTCAGAGACCCAGTACTTC. The genes are TRBV28 and TRBJ2-5, with 11 bases matching TRBD2. The trim removed 2 bases at V and 4 bases at J, leaving 6 bases unmatched. CDR3 length: 16 amino acids. Germline V lookup: CDR1 MDHEN, CDR2 SYDVKM. The full variable domain, rest sourced from reference TRBV28 and TRBJ2-5, is DVKVTQSSRYLVKRTGEKVFLECVQDMDHENMFWYRQDPGLGLRLIYFSYDVKMKEKGDIPEGYSVSREKKERFSLILESASTNQTSMYLCASSLPIAGGSETQYFGPGTRLLVL.

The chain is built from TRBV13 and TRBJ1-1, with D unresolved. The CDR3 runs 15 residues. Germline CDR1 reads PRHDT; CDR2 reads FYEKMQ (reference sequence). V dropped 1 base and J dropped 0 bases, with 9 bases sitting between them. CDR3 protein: CASSLVVSMNTEAFF. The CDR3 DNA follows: TGTGCCAGCAGCTTAGTTGTCAGCATGAACACTGAAGCTTTCTTT.

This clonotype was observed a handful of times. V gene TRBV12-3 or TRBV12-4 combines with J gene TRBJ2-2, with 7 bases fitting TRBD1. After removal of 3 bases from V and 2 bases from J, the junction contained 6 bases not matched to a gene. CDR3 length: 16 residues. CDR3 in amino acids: CASSFMGQINTGELFF. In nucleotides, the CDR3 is TGTGCCAGCAGTTTTATGGGACAGATAAACACCGGGGAGCTGTTTTTT.

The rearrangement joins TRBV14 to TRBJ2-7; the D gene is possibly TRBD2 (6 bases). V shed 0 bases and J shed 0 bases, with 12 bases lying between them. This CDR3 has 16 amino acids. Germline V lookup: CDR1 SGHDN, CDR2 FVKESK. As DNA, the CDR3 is TGTGCCAGCAGCCAAGATTCGGGGGTCGCCTCCTACGAGCAGTACTTC. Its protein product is CASSQDSGVASYEQYF.

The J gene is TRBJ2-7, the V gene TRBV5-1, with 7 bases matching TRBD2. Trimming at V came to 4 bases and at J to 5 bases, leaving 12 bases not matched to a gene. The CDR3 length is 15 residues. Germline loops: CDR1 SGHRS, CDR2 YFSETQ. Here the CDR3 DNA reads TGCGCCAGCAGCGCCCATTTGCGGGAGTTCGACGAGCAGTACTTC. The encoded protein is CASSAHLREFDEQYF.